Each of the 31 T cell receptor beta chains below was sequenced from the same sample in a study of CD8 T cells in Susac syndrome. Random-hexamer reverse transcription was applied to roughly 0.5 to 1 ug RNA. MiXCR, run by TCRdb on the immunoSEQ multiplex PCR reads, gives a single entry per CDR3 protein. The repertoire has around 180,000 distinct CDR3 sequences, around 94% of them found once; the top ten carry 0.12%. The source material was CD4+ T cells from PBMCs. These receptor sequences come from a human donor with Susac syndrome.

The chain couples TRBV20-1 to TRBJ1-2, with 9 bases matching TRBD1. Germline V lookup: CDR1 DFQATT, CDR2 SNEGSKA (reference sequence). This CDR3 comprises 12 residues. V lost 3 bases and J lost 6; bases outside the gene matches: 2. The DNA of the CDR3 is TGCAGTGCTAGCCGGACAGGGGATGGCTACACCTTC. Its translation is CSASRTGDGYTF.

This CDR3 reads CASFDSGGGWNEQFF. In nucleotides, the CDR3 is TGTGCCAGCTTTGATAGCGGGGGAGGCTGGAATGAGCAGTTCTTC. This chain joins TRBV6-6 and TRBJ2-1, with TRBD2 matching 9 bases. Germline V gene data show CDR1 as MNHNY and CDR2 as SVGAGI (reference sequence). J was trimmed by 7 bases and V by 8 bases; bases with no gene match: 12. This CDR3 region has 15 residues.

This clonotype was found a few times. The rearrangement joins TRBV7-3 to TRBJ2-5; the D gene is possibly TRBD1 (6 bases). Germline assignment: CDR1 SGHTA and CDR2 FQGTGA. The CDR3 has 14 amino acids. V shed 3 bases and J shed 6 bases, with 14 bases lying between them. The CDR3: CASSFMGAVKTQYF. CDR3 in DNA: TGTGCCAGCAGCTTTATGGGGGCGGTTAAGACCCAGTACTTC.

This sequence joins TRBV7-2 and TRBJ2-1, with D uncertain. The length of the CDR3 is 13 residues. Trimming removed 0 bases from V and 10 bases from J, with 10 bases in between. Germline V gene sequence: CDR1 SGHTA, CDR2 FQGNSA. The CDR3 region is CASSLADLREQFF. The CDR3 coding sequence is TGTGCCAGCAGCTTAGCGGATCTGAGGGAGCAGTTCTTC.

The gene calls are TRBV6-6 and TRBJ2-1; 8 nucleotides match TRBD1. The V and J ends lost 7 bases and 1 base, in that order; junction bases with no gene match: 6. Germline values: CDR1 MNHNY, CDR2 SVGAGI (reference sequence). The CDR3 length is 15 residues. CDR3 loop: CASTQQGASYNEQFF. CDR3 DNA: TGTGCCAGCACCCAGCAGGGGGCTTCCTACAATGAGCAGTTCTTC.

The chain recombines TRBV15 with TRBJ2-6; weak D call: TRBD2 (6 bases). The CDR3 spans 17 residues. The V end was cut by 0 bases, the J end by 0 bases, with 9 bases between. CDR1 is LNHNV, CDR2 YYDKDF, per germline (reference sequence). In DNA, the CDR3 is TGTGCCACCAGCAGAGATCTGGGGGGCTCTGGGGCCAACGTCCTGACTTTC. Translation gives CATSRDLGGSGANVLTF.

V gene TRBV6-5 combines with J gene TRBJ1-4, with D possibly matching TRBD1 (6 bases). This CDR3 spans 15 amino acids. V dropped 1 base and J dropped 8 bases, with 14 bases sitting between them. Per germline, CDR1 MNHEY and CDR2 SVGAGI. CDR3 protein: CASSYWGAEGEKLFF. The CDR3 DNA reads TGTGCCAGCAGTTACTGGGGGGCTGAAGGAGAAAAACTGTTTTTT.

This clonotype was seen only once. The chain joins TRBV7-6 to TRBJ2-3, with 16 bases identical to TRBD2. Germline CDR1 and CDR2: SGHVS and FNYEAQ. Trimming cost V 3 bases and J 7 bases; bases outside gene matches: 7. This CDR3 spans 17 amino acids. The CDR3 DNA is TGTGCCAGCAGCTTCATCGGGACTAGCGGGGGGGCTAATACGCAGTATTTT. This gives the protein CASSFIGTSGGANTQYF.

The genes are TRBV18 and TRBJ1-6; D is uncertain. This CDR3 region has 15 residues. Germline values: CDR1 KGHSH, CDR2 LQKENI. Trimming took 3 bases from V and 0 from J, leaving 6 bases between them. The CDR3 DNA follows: TGTGCCAGCTCACCGCAGAGCTCCTATAATTCACCCCTCCACTTT. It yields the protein CASSPQSSYNSPLHF.

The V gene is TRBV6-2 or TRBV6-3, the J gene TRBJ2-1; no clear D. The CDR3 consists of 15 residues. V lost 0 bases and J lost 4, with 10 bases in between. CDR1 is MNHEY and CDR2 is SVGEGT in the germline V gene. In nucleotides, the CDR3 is TGTGCCAGCAGTTACTCGCACTACCAATACAATGAGCAGTTCTTC. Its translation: CASSYSHYQYNEQFF.

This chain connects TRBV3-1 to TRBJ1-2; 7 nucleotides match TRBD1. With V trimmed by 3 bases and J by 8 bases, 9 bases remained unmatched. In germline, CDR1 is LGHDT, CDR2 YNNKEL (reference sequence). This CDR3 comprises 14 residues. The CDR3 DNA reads TGTGCCAGCAGCCATACCACAGGGGCGCGCGGCTACACCTTC. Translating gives CASSHTTGARGYTF.

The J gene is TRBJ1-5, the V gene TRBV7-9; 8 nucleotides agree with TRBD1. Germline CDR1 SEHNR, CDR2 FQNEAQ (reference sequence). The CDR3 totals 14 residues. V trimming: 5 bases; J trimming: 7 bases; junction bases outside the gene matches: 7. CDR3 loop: CASSRDRPDQPQHF. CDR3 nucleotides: TGTGCCAGCAGCCGGGACAGGCCCGACCAGCCCCAGCATTTT.

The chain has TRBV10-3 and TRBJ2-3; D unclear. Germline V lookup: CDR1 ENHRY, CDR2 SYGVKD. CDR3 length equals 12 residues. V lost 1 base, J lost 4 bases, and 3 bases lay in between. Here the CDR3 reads CAISEWADTQYF. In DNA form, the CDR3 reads TGTGCCATCAGTGAGTGGGCAGATACGCAGTATTTT.

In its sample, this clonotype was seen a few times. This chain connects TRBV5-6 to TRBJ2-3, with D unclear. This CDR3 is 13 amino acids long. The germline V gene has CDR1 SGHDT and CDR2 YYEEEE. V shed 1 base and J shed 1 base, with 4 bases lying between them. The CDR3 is CASSLYGTDTQYF. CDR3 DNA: TGTGCCAGCAGCTTGTACGGCACAGATACGCAGTATTTT.

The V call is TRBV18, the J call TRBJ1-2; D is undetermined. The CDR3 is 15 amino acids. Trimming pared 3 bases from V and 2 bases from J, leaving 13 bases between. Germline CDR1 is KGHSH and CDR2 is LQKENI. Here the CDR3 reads CASSPPGGQNYGYTF. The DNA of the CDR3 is TGTGCCAGCTCACCCCCCGGCGGGCAGAACTATGGCTACACCTTC.

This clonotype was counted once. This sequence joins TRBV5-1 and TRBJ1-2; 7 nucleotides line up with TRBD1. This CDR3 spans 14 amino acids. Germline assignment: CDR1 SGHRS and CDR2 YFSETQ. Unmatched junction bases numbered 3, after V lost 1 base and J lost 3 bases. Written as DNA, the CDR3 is TGCGCCAGCAGCTTGAGGGGGCTTGACTATGGCTACACCTTC. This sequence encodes CASSLRGLDYGYTF.

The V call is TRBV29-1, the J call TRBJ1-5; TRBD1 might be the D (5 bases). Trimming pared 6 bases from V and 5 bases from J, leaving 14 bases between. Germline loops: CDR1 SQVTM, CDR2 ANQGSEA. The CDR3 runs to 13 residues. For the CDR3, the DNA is TGCAGCGTCCGAAAGGGGTGGGATCAGCCCCAGCATTTT. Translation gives CSVRKGWDQPQHF. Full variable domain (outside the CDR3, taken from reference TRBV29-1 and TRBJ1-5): SAVISQKPSRDICQRGTSLTIQCQVDSQVTMMFWYRQQPGQSLTLIATANQGSEATYESGFVIDKFPISRPNLTFSTLTVSNMSPEDSSIYLCSVRKGWDQPQHFGDGTRLSIL.

The CDR3 DNA reads TGTGCCAGCAGCGGGACCGGGGCATTAGATACGCAGTATTTT. Protein: CASSGTGALDTQYF. The chain joins TRBV7-9 to TRBJ2-3; D is perhaps TRBD1 or TRBD2 (5 bases each). The CDR3 length is 14 residues. Between the trimmed V and J ends, which lost 5 bases and 5 bases, there was a span of 14 bases. Germline CDR1 SEHNR, CDR2 FQNEAQ (reference sequence).

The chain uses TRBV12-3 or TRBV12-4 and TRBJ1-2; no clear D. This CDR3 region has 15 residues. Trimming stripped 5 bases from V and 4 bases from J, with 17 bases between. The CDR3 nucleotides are TGTGCCAGCAGTAACCCTCGGGCGGGAACCTATGGCTACACCTTC. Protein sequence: CASSNPRAGTYGYTF.

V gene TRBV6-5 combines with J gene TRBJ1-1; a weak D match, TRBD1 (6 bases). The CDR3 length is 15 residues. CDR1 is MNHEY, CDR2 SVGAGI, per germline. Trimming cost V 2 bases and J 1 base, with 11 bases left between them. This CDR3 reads CASSYPNRENTEAFF. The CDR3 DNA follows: TGTGCCAGCAGTTACCCGAACAGGGAGAACACTGAAGCTTTCTTT.

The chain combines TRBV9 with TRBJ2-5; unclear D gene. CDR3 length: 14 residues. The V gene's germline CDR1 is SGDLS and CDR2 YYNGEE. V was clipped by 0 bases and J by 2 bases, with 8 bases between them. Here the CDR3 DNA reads TGTGCCAGCAGCGTAGGGGGTAATCAAGAGACCCAGTACTTC. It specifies CASSVGGNQETQYF.

The CDR3 spells CASSGTSGGNEQFF. DNA for the CDR3: TGTGCCAGCAGTGGGACTAGCGGGGGCAATGAGCAGTTCTTC. The J gene is TRBJ2-1, the V gene TRBV6-2 or TRBV6-3; 14 bases align to TRBD2. The CDR3 is made up of 14 amino acids. Trimming at V came to 5 bases and at J to 6 bases, leaving 0 bases not matched to a gene. Germline V lookup: CDR1 MNHEY, CDR2 SVGEGT.

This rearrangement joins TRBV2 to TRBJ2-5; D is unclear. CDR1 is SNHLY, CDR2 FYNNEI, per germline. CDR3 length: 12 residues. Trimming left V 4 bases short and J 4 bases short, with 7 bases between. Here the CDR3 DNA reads TGTGCCAGCAGTGGACGCGGAGAGACCCAGTACTTC. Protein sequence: CASSGRGETQYF.

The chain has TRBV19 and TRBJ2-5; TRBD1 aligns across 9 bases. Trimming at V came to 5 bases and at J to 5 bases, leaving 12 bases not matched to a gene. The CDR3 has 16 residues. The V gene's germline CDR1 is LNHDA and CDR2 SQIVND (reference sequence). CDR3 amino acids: CASSPGGTGIWETQYF. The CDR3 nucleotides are TGTGCCAGTAGTCCCGGCGGGACAGGGATTTGGGAGACCCAGTACTTC.

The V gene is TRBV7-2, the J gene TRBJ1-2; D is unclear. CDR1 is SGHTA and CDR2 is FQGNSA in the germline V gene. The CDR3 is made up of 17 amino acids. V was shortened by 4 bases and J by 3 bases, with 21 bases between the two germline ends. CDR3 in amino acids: CASSWFDSGEMDYGYTF. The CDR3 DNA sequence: TGTGCCAGCAGCTGGTTTGACTCCGGGGAAATGGACTATGGCTACACCTTC.

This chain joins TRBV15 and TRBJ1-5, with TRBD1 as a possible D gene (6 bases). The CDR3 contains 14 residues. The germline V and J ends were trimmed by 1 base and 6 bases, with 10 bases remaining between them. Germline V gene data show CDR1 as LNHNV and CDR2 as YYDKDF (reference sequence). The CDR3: CATSRGQVFQPQHF. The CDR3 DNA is TGTGCCACCAGCAGAGGACAGGTATTTCAGCCCCAGCATTTT.

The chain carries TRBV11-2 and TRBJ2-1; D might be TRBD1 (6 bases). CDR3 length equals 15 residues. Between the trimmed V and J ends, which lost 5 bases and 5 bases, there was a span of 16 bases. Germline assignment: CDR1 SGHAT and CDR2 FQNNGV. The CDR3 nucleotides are TGTGCCAGCAGCAAACAGGGTACATTCAACAATGAGCAGTTCTTC. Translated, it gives CASSKQGTFNNEQFF.

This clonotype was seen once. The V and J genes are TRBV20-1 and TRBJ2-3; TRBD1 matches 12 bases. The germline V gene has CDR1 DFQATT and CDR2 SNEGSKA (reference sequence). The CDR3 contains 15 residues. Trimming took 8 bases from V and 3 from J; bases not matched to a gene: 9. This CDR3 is CSTGTGGVRTDTQYF. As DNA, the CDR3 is TGCAGTACCGGGACAGGGGGCGTGCGGACAGATACGCAGTATTTT.

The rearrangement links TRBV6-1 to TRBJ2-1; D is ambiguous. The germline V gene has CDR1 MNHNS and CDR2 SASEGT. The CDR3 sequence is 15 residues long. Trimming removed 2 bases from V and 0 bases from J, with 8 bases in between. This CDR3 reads CASSELQSSYNEQFF. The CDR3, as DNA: TGTGCCAGCAGTGAACTACAGAGCTCCTACAATGAGCAGTTCTTC.

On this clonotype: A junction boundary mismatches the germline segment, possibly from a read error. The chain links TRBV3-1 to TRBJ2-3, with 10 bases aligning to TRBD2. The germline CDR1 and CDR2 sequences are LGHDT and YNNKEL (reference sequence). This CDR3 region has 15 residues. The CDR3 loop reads CASSDSGGSTDSQYF. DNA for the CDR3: TGTGCCAGCAGCGATAGCGGGGGGAGCACAGATTCGCAGTATTTT.

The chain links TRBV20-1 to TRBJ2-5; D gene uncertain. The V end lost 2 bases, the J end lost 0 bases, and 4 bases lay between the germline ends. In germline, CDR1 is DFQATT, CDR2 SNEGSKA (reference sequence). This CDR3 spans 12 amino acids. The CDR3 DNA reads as TGCAGTGCTAGACGGAACCAAGAGACCCAGTACTTC. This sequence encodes CSARRNQETQYF.